This T cell receptor beta chain was captured by sequencing in a study of response to subunit inactivated influenza vaccine. TCRdb called the RT-PCR reads again in MiXCR, with one record for every CDR3 protein. The sample comprises over 750,000 distinct CDR3 sequences, over 20% of which are singletons, and around 9.6% rests with the top ten. Points from the study as a whole: The authors proposed limited new T cell recruitment per seasonal influenza vaccination.

In regard to this clonotype: Its antigen is unknown.

The starting material was PBMCs from blood, obtained more than 4 days after vaccination. The clonotype comes from a man aged 45-65 years who received an inactivated influenza vaccine.

The CDR3 reads CASSLPRLAGRNEQFF. The CDR3 DNA sequence: TGTGCCAGCAGCCTTCCTAGACTAGCGGGAAGGAATGAGCAGTTCTTC. The gene calls are TRBV7-2 and TRBJ2-1; 11 bases are shared with TRBD2. The CDR3 covers 16 residues. J was trimmed by 7 bases and V by 5 bases; bases with no gene match: 10. The germline V gene encodes CDR1 SGHTA and CDR2 FQGNSA.